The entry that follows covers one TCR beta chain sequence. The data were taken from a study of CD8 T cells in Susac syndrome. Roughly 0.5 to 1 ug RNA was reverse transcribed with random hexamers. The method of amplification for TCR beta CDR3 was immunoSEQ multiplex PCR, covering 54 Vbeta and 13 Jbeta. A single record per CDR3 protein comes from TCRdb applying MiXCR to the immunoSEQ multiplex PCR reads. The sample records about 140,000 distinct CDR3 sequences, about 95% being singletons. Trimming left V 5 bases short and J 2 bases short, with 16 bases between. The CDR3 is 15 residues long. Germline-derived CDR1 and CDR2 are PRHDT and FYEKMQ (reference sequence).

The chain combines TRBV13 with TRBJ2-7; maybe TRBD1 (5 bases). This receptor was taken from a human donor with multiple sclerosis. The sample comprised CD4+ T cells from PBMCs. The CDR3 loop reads CASSTGFPGTYEQYF. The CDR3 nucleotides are TGTGCCAGCAGCACAGGTTTCCCAGGGACCTACGAGCAGTACTTC.